Sequencing of this T cell receptor beta chain was carried out in a study of T cell changes during pregnancy in multiple sclerosis. TCRdb's table, derived via immunoSEQ multiplex PCR, lists solely in-frame clones and lacks some. This table holds about 60,000 clones, around 90% found once. Germline-derived CDR1 and CDR2 are SGHAT and FQNNGV. V lost 4 bases to trimming and J lost 5 bases, with 20 bases between them. CDR3 length: 16 residues. The material was peripheral blood, obtained before pregnancy. V usage is TRBV11-2 and J usage is TRBJ2-5, with D perhaps TRBD1 (6 bases). This TCR derives from a female donor with multiple sclerosis, enrolled in a pregnancy study. This CDR3 reads CASSSNPTGYGETQYF. For the CDR3, the DNA is TGTGCCAGCAGCTCAAACCCCACAGGGTATGGGGAGACCCAGTACTTC.